One T cell receptor (beta chain) is described in this entry. The entry originates in a study of T cells in Graves' hyperthyroidism and ophthalmopathy. Amplified regions were TCR beta CDR3 sequences from RNA transcripts. In the first-round RT-PCR of the TCR CDR3, the HTBI primer set was used. TCRdb passed the multiplex PCR reads through MiXCR, listing each CDR3 protein once. The sample has 300,000 to 350,000 distinct CDR3 sequences, about a sixth seen once. Criteria for exclusion of patients were uncontrolled infection, other autoimmune disease, pregnancy or lactation. The diagnostic basis comprised clinical symptoms, serum thyroxine and TRAb, thyroid ultrasound and orbital computed tomography. The CDR3 contains 13 residues. The germline gives CDR1 SGHAT, CDR2 FQNNGV. Trimming removed 4 bases from V and 11 bases from J; junction bases left unmatched: 9.

Sequenced: blood. This sequence joins TRBV11-2 and TRBJ1-1; 8 nucleotides line up with TRBD1. The TCR sequence derives from a woman aged 40 to 49 with Graves' ophthalmopathy. The CDR3 loop reads CASSSATGDEAFF. For the CDR3, the DNA is TGTGCCAGCAGCTCCGCGACAGGGGACGAGGCTTTCTTT.